Following are 2 T cell receptor beta chains from one sample sequenced in a study of T cell repertoires in cytomegalovirus infection. Their target antigens are unknown. TCRdb re-called the reads with MiXCR, one entry per CDR3 protein. Altogether about a million distinct CDR3 sequences are present, around 30% being singletons, with the ten largest covering around an eighth. This specimen was cultured CD8+ T cells from PBMCs, taken from culture after CMV antigen stimulation. Receptors were obtained from a human donor in good health (CMV status not recorded). Some clones in this sample may be carry-over from other donors' samples.

The chain is built from TRBV5-6 and TRBJ2-7, with a possible D match to TRBD2 (5 bases). Deletions cut 4 bases from V and 6 bases from J, with 8 bases between. The CDR3 is made up of 11 amino acids. Germline V gives CDR1 SGHDT, CDR2 YYEEEE. The DNA for the CDR3 is TGTGCCAGCAGCAGAGGGCTCGAGCAGTACGTC. Translation: CASSRGLEQYV.

Points on this clonotype: Being one base from a much bigger clone, this may be a read error. The genes are TRBV7-2 and TRBJ2-6, with 7 positions matching TRBD1. In germline, CDR1 is SGHTA, CDR2 FQGNSA. CDR3 length equals 17 residues. The V segment lost 2 bases and the J segment 5 bases; nucleotides outside the gene matches: 9. The CDR3 sequence: CASSLTGAYSRANVLTF. CDR3 nucleotides: TGTGCCAGCAGCTTAACAGGGGCGTATTCTAGGGCCAACGTCCTGACTTTC.